The T cell receptor beta chain described here comes from a study of blood T cells in healthy people across ages (dated by TCRdb to about 2015). Regarding the study in general: In model experiments, template switching captured about one uniquely barcoded TCR beta cDNA molecule for every two T cells. To track age-related changes in TCR beta repertoire diversity, the study relied on deep sequencing normalized with unique cDNA molecular identifiers. The donors were split into four age groups: young (average around 17 years), middle-aged (around 37), aged (roughly 65) and long-lived (roughly 86). To avoid experimental bias, donors of different ages were distributed randomly across sequencing lanes. Two additional independent replicas of 1 million unique cDNA reads from the same blood draw were analyzed for two donors (one aged 18 to 30 and one aged 80 or older).

Results the study describes overall, beyond this receptor: Estimates of total diversity from one million sequenced T cells were regarded as lower bounds and underestimates. The CMV infection status of donors was not known, potentially confounding age-related changes in expanded clonotypes. Observed TCR beta diversity per million T cells fell roughly linearly with age, and a significant reduction was already apparent by age about 43. Compared with the aged group, the long-lived group had more naive CD4+ T cells, fewer expanded clones and increased TCR diversity, suggesting age selection. A strong correlation was found between observed TCR beta diversity and the percentage of naive T cells measured by flow cytometry. Conclusive comparison of naive and antigen-experienced compartments was prevented by the profiling of bulk unsorted PBMCs.

The CDR3 contains 13 residues, cysteine and phenylalanine counted. CDR3 DNA only is kept here, 39 bases in frame from base 1. The germline V gene specifies SGHTA as CDR1 and FQGNSA as CDR2. Preparation of the library involved 5' RACE. TCRdb shows the sequencer as Illumina HiSeq 2500. A second roughly 7 to 11 cycle PCR used a sample-barcoded 5' primer and a J-beta primer mix. A unique molecular identifier was introduced onto each TCR beta cDNA molecule by a template-switch 5' adaptor carrying 12 random nucleotides. Each sample yielded at least 3 million CDR3-containing paired-end reads. First-strand cDNA was synthesized from all RNA with the Mint cDNA synthesis kit, primed by a TRBC-specific oligonucleotide. Following uracil-DNA glycosylase treatment, all cDNA underwent a first 18-cycle PCR with the universal primers M1SS and BC2_uni_R. Processing in the source paper ran as follows. Normalization of each sample was performed by random selection of 1 million high-quality reads, each carrying a distinct molecular identifier. Instead of being binned into consensus sequences, reads that shared molecular identifiers were thrown out. MiTCR, set to a Q25 quality threshold and the strictest error-elimination algorithm, was used for CDR3 identification, clonotype clustering and error correction. A nonparametric unseen species model using Euler transformation provided a lower-bound estimate of total TCR beta diversity. TCRdb handled the public reads itself, with Q25 trimming in fastp and clone calling in MiXCR, and kept productive beta chains. Under each unique CDR3 protein, matching rows form one entry showing the most common genes and DNA. Clone size and V and J calls follow TCRdb, not the original study. Present in this sample are 730,000 or so distinct CDR3 sequences, roughly two fifths of which were seen just once. 20% to 25% of the sample goes to the ten largest clones.

As concerns this clonotype: The clone's antigen remains unknown. A much larger clone differs by one base, so this may be a read error.

The donors were around 39 Caucasian individuals from Russia, aged roughly 6 to 95 years, who were systemically healthy. Roughly 10 milliliters of peripheral blood were collected from each donor into EDTA-treated Vacutainer tubes. Ficoll-Paque density-gradient centrifugation was used to isolate PBMCs, with at least 6.5 million per sample. Total RNA was extracted from PBMCs with Trizol reagent, with at least 5.5 micrograms obtained per sample. For every donor, an aliquot of PBMCs went through flow cytometry to measure the percentages of naive CD45RAhigh/CD27high T cells. Input material: blood. The TCR originated in a woman aged 55-69 years in good health. The rearranged segments are TRBV7-2 and TRBJ2-4; the D match is possibly TRBD1 or TRBD2, with 5 bases aligned in each. The J call may be mistaken, given a closer DNA end match to TRBJ2-5. Here the CDR3 is given as CASIWGHQETQYF. The DNA reads as follows: TGTGCCAGCATCTGGGGACACCAAGAGACCCAGTACTTC.